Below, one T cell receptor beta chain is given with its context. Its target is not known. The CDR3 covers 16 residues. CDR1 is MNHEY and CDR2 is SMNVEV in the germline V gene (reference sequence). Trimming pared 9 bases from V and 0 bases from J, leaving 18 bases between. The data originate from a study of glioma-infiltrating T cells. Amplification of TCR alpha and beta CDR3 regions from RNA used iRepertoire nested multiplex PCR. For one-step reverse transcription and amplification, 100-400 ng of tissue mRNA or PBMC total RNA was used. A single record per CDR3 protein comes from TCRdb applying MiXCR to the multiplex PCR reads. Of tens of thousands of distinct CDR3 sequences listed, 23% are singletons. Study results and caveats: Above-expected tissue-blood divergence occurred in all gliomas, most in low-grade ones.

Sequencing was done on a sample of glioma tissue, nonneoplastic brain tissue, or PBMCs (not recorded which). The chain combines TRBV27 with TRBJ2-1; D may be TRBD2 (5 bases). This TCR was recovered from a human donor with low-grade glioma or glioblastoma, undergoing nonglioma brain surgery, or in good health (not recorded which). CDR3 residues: CASSTVGESSYNEQFF. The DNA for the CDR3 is TGTGCCAGTAGTACCGTCGGGGAAAGCTCCTACAATGAGCAGTTCTTC.